This T cell receptor (beta chain) stems from a study of cytomegalovirus exposure and HLA in healthy donors. Study-wide points: Most TCR sequences were rare, but some public TCRs occurred in many donors. Investigators reported 164 TCR beta chains as tied to cytomegalovirus.

From the roughly 120-subject validation cohort, which was separate from the approximately 720-subject first cohort, the donors were drawn. With respect to this clone: Its antigen remains unidentified.

The CDR3 totals 12 residues. Germline lookup yields CDR1 MNHEY and CDR2 SVGAGI. The germline V and J ends were trimmed by 5 bases and 5 bases, with 7 bases remaining between them. Assay used: immunoSEQ multiplex PCR; TCRdb lists only in-frame clones, some missing. The table includes roughly 190,000 clones, roughly nine tenths detected once. The chain combines TRBV6-5 with TRBJ1-5, with D uncertain. The sequence was obtained from a man in his thirties or forties in good health and CMV-seropositive. Sequences were obtained from PBMCs. The CDR3 nucleotides are TGTGCCAGCAGTCACGAGGATCAGCCCCAGCATTTT. As protein: CASSHEDQPQHF.